This entry is about one T cell receptor (beta chain). Its antigen has not been determined. Within one base of it there is no much larger clone, and no base qualities were kept. From cysteine to phenylalanine, the CDR3 is 12 amino acids long. The retained sequence is limited to the CDR3, 36 bases, with the frame set at the first base. The germline V gene encodes CDR1 MNHEY and CDR2 SMNVEV (reference sequence). Germline trimming amounts to 6 bases on V and 12 bases on J, with 7 as the count of junction bases outside the gene matches. A second Seattle source provided samples from volunteer blood donors who had recovered from COVID-19. Each collaborating institution followed its own protocols to collect whole blood in K2EDTA tubes. For TCRbeta analysis, collaborators shipped samples as frozen whole blood, isolated PBMCs, or DNA extracted from either of those sample types. The data were taken from a study of blood T cell repertoires in COVID-19 (TCRdb year 2020). For context, the study as a whole: Samples covering the acute and convalescent phases of COVID-19 were provided by collaborators in the United States, Italy and Spain. Nearly every sample came with metadata listing a de-identified subject ID, COVID-19 status, age in years and sex. Samples were obtained from the ongoing ImmuneRACE study (first 160 participants) and from 1,254 subjects provided by 6 global collaborators. Subjects who had been exposed to COVID-19, were actively infected with it, or had recovered from it provided the deeply sampled blood TCRbeta repertoires that made up the dataset. HLA class I and class II types, where available, came from metadata supplied by the sample provider rather than from assay-based typing. The repertoires were made available in a free public database intended to serve as a resource for research on the immune response to SARS-CoV-2. The prospective study material was composed of cDNA or gDNA derived from T cells, B-cell-depleted T cells, or PBMCs. Overall study outcomes, separate from this receptor: Clinical and demographic metadata were provided uncurated, with the amount varying by source and participant.

The immunoSEQ Assay, a bias-controlled multiplex PCR, was used to amplify TCRbeta CDR3 regions from genomic DNA. Regarding the original processing steps: Nucleated cell counts per sample were estimated from amplification of reference gene primers within the assay. To quantify the absolute abundance of each unique TCRbeta CDR3 rearrangement, sequence reads were collapsed and filtered. For each sample, productive Simpson clonality was calculated as the square root of Simpson's diversity index over productive rearrangements. TCRdb limited this immuneACCESS table to in-frame rearrangements with V and J called. A share of clones is missing; checked studies link under half to unresolved V genes, and the rest is unexplained. The V and J calls and clone size were taken over from that table, and D and trimming were inferred from the DNA. The sample yields more than 300,000 clones; about 90% were counted once. The top ten hold around 3.5% of the sample.

Material for sequencing was peripheral blood. This chain joins TRBV27 to TRBJ1-2, and TRBD1 matches 10 of the central bases. This receptor was taken from a woman younger than 35 who had recovered from COVID-19. The DNA is TGTGCCAGCAGGAATGCCGGGACAGGGGACACCTTC. Translated, this is CASRNAGTGDTF.